One T cell receptor (beta chain) is described in this entry. What it binds is not known. This table comes from immunoSEQ multiplex PCR, and its TCRdb copy is limited to in-frame clones, with some not included. The table includes about 170,000 clones, approximately 93% detected once. The CDR3 has 16 residues. V shed 0 bases and J 3 bases; nucleotides not matched to a gene: 7. Per the germline V gene, CDR1 is SGHNT and CDR2 is YYREEE (reference sequence). This entry comes from a study of T cell responses to AZD1222 COVID-19 vaccine. Study observations and caveats: Donors were chiefly white British, with a greater number of females, and clonal diversity was perhaps underestimated. Only five to seven individuals given AZD1222 were seropositive at baseline.

This specimen consisted of peripheral blood, obtained on day 0 of AZD1222 vaccination. The source is an adult in good health. V is TRBV5-4 and J is TRBJ1-2, with 8 positions matching TRBD1. CDR3 nucleotide sequence: TGTGCCAGCAGCTTGGGATTGTCAGGGGGCGACTATGGCTACACCTTC. Translated, it gives CASSLGLSGGDYGYTF.